A single sample is the source of the 8 T cell receptor beta chains below, sequenced in a study of T cell repertoires in cytomegalovirus infection. Antigens for these TCRs are unknown. MiXCR, run by TCRdb on the reads, gives a single entry per CDR3 protein. The table shows 450,000 to 550,000 distinct CDR3 sequences, with roughly 43% occurring only once. The sample was cultured PBMCs, taken from culture after CMV antigen stimulation. Receptors were obtained from a human donor in good health (CMV status not recorded). Some clones in this sample may be carry-over from other donors' samples.

Only a few counts were recorded for this clonotype. The rearrangement links TRBV6-6 to TRBJ2-2, with D hard to call. This CDR3 is built from 16 residues. Germline CDR1 is MNHNY and CDR2 is SVGAGI (reference sequence). V was trimmed by 5 bases and J by 2 bases, leaving 15 bases between them. CDR3 residues: CASSVLSGGNTGELFF. As DNA, the CDR3 is TGTGCCAGCAGTGTTCTCTCGGGCGGCAACACCGGGGAGCTGTTTTTT.

CDR3 in DNA: TGTGCCAGCAGCCAAGATCTGGGACAGGGCAATACTGAAGCTTTCTTT. Translated: CASSQDLGQGNTEAFF. The V gene is TRBV14, the J gene TRBJ1-1; TRBD1 matches at 9 bases. CDR1 and CDR2 from the germline V gene are SGHDN and FVKESK. This CDR3 spans 16 amino acids. Losses at the gene ends were 0 bases for V and 5 bases for J; bases not matched to a gene: 7. The entire variable domain, with the rest obtained from reference TRBV14 and TRBJ1-1, is as follows: EAGVTQFPSHSVIEKGQTVTLRCDPISGHDNLYWYRRVMGKEIKFLLHFVKESKQDESGMPNNRFLAERTGGTYSTLKVQPAELEDSGVYFCASSQDLGQGNTEAFFGQGTRLTVV.

The chain recombines TRBV7-2 with TRBJ2-5; 7 positions agree with TRBD2. Germline V CDR1 and CDR2: SGHTA, FQGNSA. The V and J ends lost 2 bases and 4 bases, in that order; junction bases with no gene match: 7. The CDR3 is 15 amino acids. This CDR3 is CASSLLGGPGETQYF. The CDR3 nucleotides are TGTGCCAGCAGCTTATTGGGAGGGCCAGGAGAGACCCAGTACTTC.

The V gene is TRBV4-3, the J gene TRBJ2-1; 9 bases are shared with TRBD2. J lost 3 bases, V lost 0 bases, and 9 bases had no gene match. CDR1 and CDR2 (germline): LGHNA, YSLEER. This CDR3 contains 18 residues. Here the CDR3 reads CASSQEVPRTSVYNEQFF. The CDR3 DNA reads TGCGCCAGCAGCCAAGAGGTGCCCCGGACTAGCGTCTACAATGAGCAGTTCTTC.

This clonotype was detected a few times. The genes are TRBV12-3 or TRBV12-4 and TRBJ2-7; no clear D gene. CDR3 length equals 15 residues. The V end lost 2 bases, the J end lost 2 bases, and 13 bases lay between the germline ends. The CDR3 reads CASSLSAAVTYEQYF. The CDR3, as DNA: TGTGCCAGCAGTTTAAGCGCAGCTGTTACCTACGAGCAGTACTTC.

This clonotype occurred a few times. The chain uses TRBV19 and TRBJ2-6; TRBD1 agrees at 10 bases. Looked up from germline, CDR1 is LNHDA and CDR2 is SQIVND (reference sequence). This CDR3 has 22 residues. J gave up 2 bases and V 3 bases, and 19 bases lay outside the gene matches. In DNA form, the CDR3 reads TGTGCCAGTAGTATTAAAGGGACAGGGGTTATTAGCTTTCTGCCTGGGGCCAACGTCCTGACTTTC. Translated: CASSIKGTGVISFLPGANVLTF.

CDR3 sequence reads: CASSSRQGRNEQFF. CDR3 DNA sequence: TGTGCCAGCAGCTCCCGACAGGGGCGGAATGAGCAGTTCTTC. The chain joins TRBV7-2 to TRBJ2-1; 8 positions match TRBD1. Looked up from germline, CDR1 is SGHTA and CDR2 is FQGNSA. The CDR3 spans 14 residues. Trimming cost V 4 bases and J 7 bases; bases outside gene matches: 6.

This chain links TRBV27 with TRBJ2-7; the match to TRBD2 covers 13 bases. Germline loops: CDR1 MNHEY, CDR2 SMNVEV (reference sequence). The CDR3 is 14 amino acids. V lost 8 bases, J lost 2 bases, and 3 bases stayed unmatched. CDR3 nucleotides: TGTGCCAGCGGGGGGACTAGCGGGGCCTACGAGCAGTACTTC. As protein: CASGGTSGAYEQYF.